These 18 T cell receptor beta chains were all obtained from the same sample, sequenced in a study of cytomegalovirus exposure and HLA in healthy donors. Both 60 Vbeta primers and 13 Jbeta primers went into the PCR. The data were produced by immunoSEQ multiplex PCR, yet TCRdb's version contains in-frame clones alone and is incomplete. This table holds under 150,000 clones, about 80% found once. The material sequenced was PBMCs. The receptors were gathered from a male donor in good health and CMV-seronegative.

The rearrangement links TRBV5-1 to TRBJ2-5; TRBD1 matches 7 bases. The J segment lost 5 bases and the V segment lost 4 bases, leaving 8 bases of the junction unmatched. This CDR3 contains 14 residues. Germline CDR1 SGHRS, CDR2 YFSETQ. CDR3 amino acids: CASSALTGVETQYF. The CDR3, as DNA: TGCGCCAGCAGCGCCCTTACAGGGGTGGAGACCCAGTACTTC.

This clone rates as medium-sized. CDR3 loop: CASRMGQGNTEAFF. The CDR3 DNA sequence: TGCGCCAGCAGGATGGGACAGGGGAACACTGAAGCTTTCTTT. The chain combines TRBV10-1 with TRBJ1-1, with 9 bases aligning to TRBD1. This CDR3 is 14 amino acids long. V shed 6 bases, J shed 1 base, and the junction held 3 bases outside the gene matches. Germline CDR1 reads WNHNN; CDR2 reads SYGVQD (reference sequence).

CDR3 nucleotides: TGTGCCAGCAGCTTAGCGGGGGGTCCTGACGAGACCCAGTACTTC. Protein: CASSLAGGPDETQYF. The chain has TRBV7-6 and TRBJ2-5; a possible D gene is TRBD2 (6 bases). This CDR3 contains 15 residues. Looked up from germline, CDR1 is SGHVS and CDR2 is FNYEAQ. V was trimmed by 0 bases and J by 5 bases, leaving 13 bases between them.

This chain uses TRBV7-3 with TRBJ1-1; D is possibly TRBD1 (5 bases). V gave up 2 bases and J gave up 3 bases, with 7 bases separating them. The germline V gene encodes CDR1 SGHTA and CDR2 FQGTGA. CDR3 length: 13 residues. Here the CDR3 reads CASSLDRDTEAFF. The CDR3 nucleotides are TGTGCCAGCAGCTTAGACAGAGACACTGAAGCTTTCTTT.

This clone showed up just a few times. The CDR3 DNA reads as TGTGCCAGCAGTTCGCAGGGGTCGGATGGAAAACTGTTTTTT. This sequence encodes CASSSQGSDGKLFF. The chain is built from TRBV25-1 and TRBJ1-4; TRBD1 is a possible D gene (6 bases). Trimming pared 5 bases from V and 10 bases from J, leaving 17 bases between. CDR3 length equals 14 residues. The germline CDR1 and CDR2 sequences are MGHDK and SYGVNS.

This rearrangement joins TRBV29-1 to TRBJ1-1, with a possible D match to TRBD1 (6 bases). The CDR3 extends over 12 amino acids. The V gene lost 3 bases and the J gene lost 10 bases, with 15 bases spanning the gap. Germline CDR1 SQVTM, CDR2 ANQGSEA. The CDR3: CSVDNQGSRAFF. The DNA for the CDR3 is TGCAGCGTTGATAACCAGGGGAGTCGAGCTTTCTTT.

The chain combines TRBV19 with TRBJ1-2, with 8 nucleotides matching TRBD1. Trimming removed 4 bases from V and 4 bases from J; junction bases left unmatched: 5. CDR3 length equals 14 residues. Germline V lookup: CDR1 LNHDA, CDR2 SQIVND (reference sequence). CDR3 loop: CASSTGQGGYGYTF. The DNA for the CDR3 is TGTGCCAGTAGTACCGGACAGGGTGGCTATGGCTACACCTTC.

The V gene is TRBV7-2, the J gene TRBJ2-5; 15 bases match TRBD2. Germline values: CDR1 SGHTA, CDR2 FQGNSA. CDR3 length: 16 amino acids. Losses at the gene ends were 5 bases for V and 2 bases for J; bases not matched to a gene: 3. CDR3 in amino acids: CASSHGLAGGQETQYF. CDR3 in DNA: TGTGCCAGCAGCCATGGACTAGCGGGAGGGCAAGAGACCCAGTACTTC.

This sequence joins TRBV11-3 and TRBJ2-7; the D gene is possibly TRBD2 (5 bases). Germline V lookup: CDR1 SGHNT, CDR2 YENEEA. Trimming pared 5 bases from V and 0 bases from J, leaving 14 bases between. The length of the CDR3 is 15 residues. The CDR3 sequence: CASSQRTGSSYEQYF. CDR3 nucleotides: TGTGCCAGCAGCCAAAGGACGGGGAGCTCCTACGAGCAGTACTTC.

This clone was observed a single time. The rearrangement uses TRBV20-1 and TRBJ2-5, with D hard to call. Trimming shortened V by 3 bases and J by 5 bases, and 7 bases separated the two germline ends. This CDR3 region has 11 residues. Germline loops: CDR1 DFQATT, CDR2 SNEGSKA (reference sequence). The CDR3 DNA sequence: TGCAGTGCTAGGAGAGTGGAGACCCAGTACTTC. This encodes CSARRVETQYF.

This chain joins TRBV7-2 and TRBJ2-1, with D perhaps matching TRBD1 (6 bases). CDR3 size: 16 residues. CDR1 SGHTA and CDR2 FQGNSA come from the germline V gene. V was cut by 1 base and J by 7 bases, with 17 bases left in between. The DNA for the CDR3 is TGTGCCAGCAGCTTAGGCGGCGCAGGGGTCATGAATGAGCAGTTCTTC. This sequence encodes CASSLGGAGVMNEQFF. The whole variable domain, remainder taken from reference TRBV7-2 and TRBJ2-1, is GAGVSQSPSNKVTEKGKDVELRCDPISGHTALYWYRQSLGQGLEFLIYFQGNSAPDKSGLPSDRFSAERTGGSVSTLTIQRTQQEDSAVYLCASSLGGAGVMNEQFFGPGTRLTVL.

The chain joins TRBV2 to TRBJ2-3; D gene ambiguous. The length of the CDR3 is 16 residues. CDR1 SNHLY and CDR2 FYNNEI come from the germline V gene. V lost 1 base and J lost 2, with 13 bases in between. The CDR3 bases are TGTGCCAGCAGTGAAGTGTCTTCCGTTAACACAGATACGCAGTATTTT. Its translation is CASSEVSSVNTDTQYF.

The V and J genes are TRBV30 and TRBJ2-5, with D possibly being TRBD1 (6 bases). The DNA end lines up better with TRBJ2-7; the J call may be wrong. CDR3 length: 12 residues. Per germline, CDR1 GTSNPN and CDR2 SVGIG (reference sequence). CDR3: CAWRDSSYEQYF. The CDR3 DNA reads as TGTGCCTGGAGGGACAGCTCCTACGAGCAGTACTTC.

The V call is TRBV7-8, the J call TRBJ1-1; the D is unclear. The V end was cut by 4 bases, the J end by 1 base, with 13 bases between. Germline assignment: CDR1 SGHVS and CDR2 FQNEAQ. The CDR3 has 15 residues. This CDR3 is CASSSLKEGNTEAFF. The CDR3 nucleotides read TGTGCCAGCAGCTCCCTAAAGGAGGGGAACACTGAAGCTTTCTTT.

As DNA, the CDR3 is TGTGCCAGCCGCGAACGGTCTAATGATATTGAGCAGTTCTTC. Translation: CASRERSNDIEQFF. V and J are TRBV2 and TRBJ2-1, with unresolved D. Trimming removed 8 bases from V and 9 bases from J, with 20 bases in between. Germline assignment: CDR1 SNHLY and CDR2 FYNNEI. The CDR3 spans 14 residues.

The chain's CDR3 is CASSQVELAAYNEQFF. In DNA form, the CDR3 reads TGCGCCAGCAGCCAAGTTGAACTAGCGGCCTACAATGAGCAGTTCTTC. The genes are TRBV4-1 and TRBJ2-1; 8 bases are a match to TRBD2. This CDR3 has 16 residues. V was pared by 1 base and J by 2 bases, with 4 bases of the junction left unmatched. Germline V gene lookup returns CDR1 MGHRA and CDR2 YSYEKL.

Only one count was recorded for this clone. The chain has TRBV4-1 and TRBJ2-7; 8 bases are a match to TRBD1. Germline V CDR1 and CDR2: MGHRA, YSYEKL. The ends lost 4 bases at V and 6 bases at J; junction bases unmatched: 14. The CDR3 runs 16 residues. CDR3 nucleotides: TGCGCCAGCAGCCTACCTTTGGGCAGGGGGCTTGGCGAGCAGTACTTC. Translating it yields CASSLPLGRGLGEQYF.

CDR3 nucleotide sequence: TGTGCCACCCTCCCCCGTGGGACTTACGAGCAGTACTTC. Protein sequence: CATLPRGTYEQYF. The J gene is TRBJ2-5, the V gene TRBV10-3; D is possibly TRBD2 (6 bases). The J call could be wrong; TRBJ2-7 is a better fit for the DNA end. There are 13 residues in the CDR3. Germline loops: CDR1 ENHRY, CDR2 SYGVKD.